The table lists the clone carrying this T cell receptor beta chain with many counts. What it recognizes is unknown. Disease duration under 2 months; hyperthyroidism patients were aged 18 to 65. It was uncontrolled infection, other autoimmune disease, pregnancy or lactation that excluded patients. Authors of the study amplified TCR beta CDR3 regions from RNA transcripts. During a first-round RT-PCR of the TCR CDR3, the HTBI primer set was used. TCRdb reprocessed the multiplex PCR reads via MiXCR and lists one record per CDR3 protein. The profile covers some 620,000 distinct CDR3 sequences, with roughly 16% appearing a single time and over 3.5% taken by the ten largest. The sample originates from a study of T cells in Graves' hyperthyroidism and ophthalmopathy. Study-level results: Most thyroid clonotypes that were expanded above 0.001 also turned up in blood. Ophthalmopathy was predicted by the model a median of 6.5 months ahead of onset.

The CDR3 has 15 residues. CDR1 is MNHEY, CDR2 SVGEGT, per germline. The V gene end was trimmed by 3 bases and the J gene end by 4 bases; junction bases not matched to a gene: 3. The sequenced sample consisted of blood. The chain carries TRBV6-2 or TRBV6-3 and TRBJ2-6; TRBD1 matches 7 bases. The sequence was collected from a woman aged 25 to 39 with Graves' hyperthyroidism. The CDR3 protein is CASSYGQEGANVLTF. The CDR3 DNA follows: TGTGCCAGCAGTTATGGACAGGAGGGGGCCAACGTCCTGACTTTC.